A selection of T cell receptor beta chains follows, all from one sample in a study of blood T cell repertoires in COVID-19. Assay: immunoSEQ multiplex PCR; the TCRdb copy retains only in-frame clones and omits some. The data hold more than 250,000 clones, with about 85% observed a single time. The sequenced sample consisted of PBMCs or T cells enriched from blood (not recorded which). Receptor source: a woman aged 30 to 39 who had recovered from COVID-19. Each CDR3 is given with its conserved first and last residue. D genes are given only for firm matches. Clone size is shown for a subset of rows, as once, few, many or a class of expanded clone.

.,TRBV7-9,TRBD1,TRBJ1-1,CASSDSGTVNTEAFF,TGTGCCAGCAGCGACTCCGGGACAGTGAACACTGAAGCTTTCTTT
.,TRBV6-2/TRBV6-3,.,TRBJ1-1,CASSYTTGNTEAFF,TGTGCCAGCAGTTACACGACAGGGAACACTGAAGCTTTCTTT
once,TRBV20-1,.,TRBJ1-4,CSASPQANEKLFF,TGCAGTGCTAGTCCCCAGGCTAATGAAAAACTGTTTTTT
.,TRBV19,.,TRBJ1-5,CASSIGSGNQPQHF,TGTGCCAGTAGTATAGGATCCGGGAATCAGCCCCAGCATTTT
.,TRBV6-1,TRBD1,TRBJ1-2,CASSAPDRAINYGYTF,TGTGCCAGCAGTGCCCCGGACAGGGCAATCAACTATGGCTACACCTTC
.,TRBV5-1,TRBD2,TRBJ2-5,CASSVSGGQETQYF,TGCGCCAGCAGCGTCAGCGGGGGCCAAGAGACCCAGTACTTC
.,TRBV7-3,.,TRBJ2-4,CASSLMSGDIQYF,TGTGCCAGCAGCTTAATGTCGGGGGACATTCAGTACTTC
once,TRBV30,.,TRBJ1-2,CAWRDRGGRYGYTF,TGTGCCTGGAGGGACCGAGGGGGTCGCTATGGCTACACCTTC
.,TRBV5-1,.,TRBJ1-1,CASSLVTGIKNTEAFF,TGCGCCAGCAGCTTGGTGACAGGAATAAAGAACACTGAAGCTTTCTTT
.,TRBV6-5,TRBD1,TRBJ2-1,CASSIQGAGEQFF,TGTGCCAGCAGTATTCAGGGGGCCGGTGAGCAGTTCTTC
.,TRBV5-6,TRBD1,TRBJ2-7,CASSLSGTGQHEQYF,TGTGCCAGCAGCTTATCCGGGACAGGACAACACGAGCAGTACTTC
.,TRBV7-9,.,TRBJ2-5,CASSPDNQETQYF,TGTGCCAGCAGCCCGGACAACCAAGAGACCCAGTACTTC
.,TRBV19,.,TRBJ2-2,CASKRAPNTGELFF,TGTGCCAGTAAGCGGGCTCCAAACACCGGGGAGCTGTTTTTT
.,TRBV9,TRBD1,TRBJ1-1,CASSPSGQGVTEAFF,TGTGCCAGCAGCCCCTCCGGACAGGGGGTAACTGAAGCTTTCTTT
.,TRBV6-2/TRBV6-3,TRBD1,TRBJ2-7,CASSLDRLYEQYF,TGTGCCAGCAGTTTGGACAGGCTCTACGAGCAGTACTTC
.,TRBV7-9,.,TRBJ1-4,CASTSGGAGNEKLFF,TGTGCCAGCACCTCGGGGGGGGCGGGTAATGAAAAACTGTTTTTT
.,TRBV30,.,TRBJ1-2,CAWSSGVWGYTF,TGTGCCTGGAGTTCAGGGGTTTGGGGCTACACCTTC
.,TRBV7-9,.,TRBJ2-3,CASSPDGGGGTDTQYF,TGTGCCAGCAGCCCCGACGGCGGGGGCGGCACAGATACGCAGTATTTT
.,TRBV3-1/TRBV3-2,.,TRBJ1-2,CASSRQSTFSYGYTF,TGTGCCAGCAGCCGACAGAGTACATTTAGCTATGGCTACACCTTC
.,TRBV4-1,TRBD1,TRBJ2-7,CASSRGTAREQYF,TGCGCCAGCAGCCGAGGGACAGCCCGCGAGCAGTACTTC
.,TRBV19,TRBD1,TRBJ2-1,CASRQGNEQFF,TGTGCCAGCCGACAGGGAAATGAGCAGTTCTTC
.,TRBV9,.,TRBJ2-3,CASSLGTGVFTDTQYF,TGTGCCAGCAGCTTAGGGACTGGTGTGTTCACAGATACGCAGTATTTT
.,TRBV12-5,.,TRBJ2-7,CASGPHYEQYF,TGTGCTAGTGGTCCCCACTACGAGCAGTACTTC
once,TRBV25-1,.,TRBJ1-2,CASSALGGLGSYGYTF,TGTGCCAGCAGTGCTCTCGGGGGGTTGGGTAGCTATGGCTACACCTTC
once,TRBV9,.,TRBJ2-3,CASSEGVASGDTQYF,TGTGCCAGCAGCGAGGGGGTGGCTAGTGGGGATACGCAGTATTTT
.,TRBV18,.,TRBJ1-2,CASSPPTHSYGYTF,TGTGCCAGCTCACCCCCTACCCATTCCTATGGCTACACCTTC
.,TRBV7-9,.,TRBJ1-6,CASSPYGGGPSSYNSPLHF,TGTGCCAGCAGCCCTTATGGGGGCGGCCCGAGCTCCTATAATTCACCCCTCCACTTT
.,TRBV6-5,.,TRBJ1-5,CASSYSYGQPQHF,TGTGCCAGCAGTTACTCGTACGGGCAGCCCCAGCATTTT
.,TRBV5-1,.,TRBJ1-3,CASSHLQGEGSGNTIYF,TGCGCCAGCAGCCATCTACAGGGAGAGGGCTCTGGAAACACCATATATTTT
.,TRBV2,.,TRBJ2-5,CASSESRGPQETQYF,TGTGCCAGCAGTGAGTCGCGGGGGCCCCAAGAGACCCAGTACTTC
.,TRBV4-3,TRBD1,TRBJ1-6,CASSQDVTGESNSPLHF,TGCGCCAGCAGCCAAGATGTGACAGGGGAATCTAATTCACCCCTCCACTTT
.,TRBV12-5,.,TRBJ2-7,CASGLGPRGAF,TGTGCTAGTGGTTTGGGCCCCCGGGGGGCGTTC
.,TRBV15,.,TRBJ1-2,CATSRDRGGYGYTF,TGTGCCACCAGCAGAGATCGGGGTGGCTATGGCTACACCTTC
.,TRBV7-9,TRBD2,TRBJ2-3,CASSLVLAGDTDTQYF,TGTGCCAGCAGCTTAGTTCTAGCGGGTGACACAGATACGCAGTATTTT
.,TRBV6-5,TRBD1,TRBJ1-1,CASSYLRTGGNTEAFF,TGTGCCAGCAGTTACTTAAGGACAGGGGGGAACACTGAAGCTTTCTTT
.,TRBV19,TRBD1,TRBJ1-4,CASHRGVGEKLFF,TGTGCCAGCCACAGGGGTGTTGGTGAAAAACTGTTTTTT